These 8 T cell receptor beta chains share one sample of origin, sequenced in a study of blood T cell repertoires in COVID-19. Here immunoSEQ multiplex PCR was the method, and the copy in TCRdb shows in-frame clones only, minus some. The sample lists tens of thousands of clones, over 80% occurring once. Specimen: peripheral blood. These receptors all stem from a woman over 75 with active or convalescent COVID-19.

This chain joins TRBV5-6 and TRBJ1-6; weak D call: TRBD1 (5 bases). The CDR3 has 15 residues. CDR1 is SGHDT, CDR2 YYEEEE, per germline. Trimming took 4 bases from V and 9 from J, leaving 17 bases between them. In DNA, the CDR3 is TGTGCCAGCAGCCCAGGGTGGCGGGGAACTTCACCCCTCCACTTT. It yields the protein CASSPGWRGTSPLHF.

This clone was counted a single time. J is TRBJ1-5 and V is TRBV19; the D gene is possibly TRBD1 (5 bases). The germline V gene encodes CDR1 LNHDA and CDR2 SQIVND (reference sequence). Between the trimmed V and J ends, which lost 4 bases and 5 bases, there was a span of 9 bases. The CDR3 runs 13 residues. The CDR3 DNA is TGTGCCAGTAGTACCGCCAGGGATCAGCCCCAGCATTTT. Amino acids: CASSTARDQPQHF.

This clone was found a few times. CDR3: CASSFGTGTSYEQYF. The CDR3 nucleotides are TGTGCCAGCAGCTTCGGGACAGGGACCTCCTACGAGCAGTACTTC. The chain carries TRBV11-2 and TRBJ2-7; 9 bases map to TRBD1. J lost 0 bases, V lost 3 bases, and 3 bases had no gene match. Germline lookup yields CDR1 SGHAT and CDR2 FQNNGV. CDR3 size: 15 residues.

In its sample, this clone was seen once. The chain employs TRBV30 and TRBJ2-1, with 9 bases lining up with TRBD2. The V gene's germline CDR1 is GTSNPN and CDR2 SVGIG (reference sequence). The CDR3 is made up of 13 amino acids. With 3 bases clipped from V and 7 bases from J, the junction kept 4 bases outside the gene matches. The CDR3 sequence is CAWRIAGVNEQFF. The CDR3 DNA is TGTGCCTGGAGGATAGCGGGAGTAAATGAGCAGTTCTTC.

The CDR3 nucleotides read TGTGCCAGCAGCTCGTGGATGACAGGCTACACCTTC. Protein product: CASSSWMTGYTF. V usage is TRBV5-4 and J usage is TRBJ1-2; D is unclear. CDR3 length equals 12 residues. Trimming pared 3 bases from V and 8 bases from J, leaving 11 bases between. Germline CDR1 is SGHNT and CDR2 is YYREEE (reference sequence).

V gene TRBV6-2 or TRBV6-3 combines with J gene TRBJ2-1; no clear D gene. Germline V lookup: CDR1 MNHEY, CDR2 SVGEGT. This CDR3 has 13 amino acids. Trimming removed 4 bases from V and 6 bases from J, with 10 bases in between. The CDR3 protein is CASSFSVPNEQFF. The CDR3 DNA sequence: TGTGCCAGCAGTTTTAGTGTTCCCAATGAGCAGTTCTTC.

The CDR3 here is CASSNGQWGAFF. The CDR3 nucleotides are TGTGCCAGTTCCAATGGACAGTGGGGAGCTTTCTTT. This rearrangement joins TRBV19 to TRBJ1-1; weak D call: TRBD1 (6 bases). The CDR3 sequence is 12 residues long. Germline CDR1 and CDR2: LNHDA and SQIVND (reference sequence). The ends were cut back, 8 bases at V and 10 bases at J, with 17 bases in the middle.

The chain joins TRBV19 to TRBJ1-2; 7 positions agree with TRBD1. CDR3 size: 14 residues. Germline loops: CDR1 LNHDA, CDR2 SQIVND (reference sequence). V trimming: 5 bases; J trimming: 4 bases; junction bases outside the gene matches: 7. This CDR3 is CASSAGTAVYGYTF. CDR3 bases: TGTGCCAGTAGTGCCGGGACAGCCGTCTATGGCTACACCTTC.